Presented here are 24 T cell receptor beta chains from one specimen sequenced in a study of T cell changes during pregnancy in multiple sclerosis. TCRdb's table, derived via immunoSEQ multiplex PCR, lists solely in-frame clones and lacks some. Here the sample spans around 29,000 clones, about 89% being singletons. This specimen was CD4+ T cells from peripheral blood mononuclear cells, taken in the first trimester of pregnancy. These receptors were taken from a female donor in good health, enrolled as a control in a pregnancy study.

This chain uses TRBV5-1 with TRBJ1-2; 7 nucleotides line up with TRBD1. CDR1 is SGHRS and CDR2 is YFSETQ in the germline V gene. The CDR3 sequence is 15 residues long. V lost 0 bases, J lost 5 bases, and 7 bases stayed unmatched. CDR3 sequence reads: CASSLETGRGYGYTF. For the CDR3, the DNA is TGCGCCAGCAGCTTGGAAACCGGCAGGGGGTATGGCTACACCTTC. Full variable domain (remainder filled in from reference TRBV5-1 and TRBJ1-2): KAGVTQTPRYLIKTRGQQVTLSCSPISGHRSVSWYQQTPGQGLQFLFEYFSETQRNKGNFPGRFSGRQFSNSRSEMNVSTLELGDSALYLCASSLETGRGYGYTFGSGTRLTVV.

The chain couples TRBV10-3 to TRBJ1-5; D perhaps matches TRBD1 (6 bases). The germline gives CDR1 ENHRY, CDR2 SYGVKD. V was pared by 0 bases and J by 7 bases, with 13 bases between. The CDR3 runs 15 residues. This CDR3 reads CAISESLGGQQPQHF. The CDR3 nucleotides read TGTGCCATCAGTGAGTCGCTTGGGGGACAACAGCCCCAGCATTTT.

The rearrangement links TRBV4-1 to TRBJ1-1, with TRBD1 matching over 7 bases. Germline V gene sequence: CDR1 MGHRA, CDR2 YSYEKL. The ends lost 1 base at V and 5 bases at J; junction bases unmatched: 13. The CDR3 has 17 residues. CDR3 residues: CASSQGAGAGGSTEAFF. The CDR3 bases are TGCGCCAGCAGCCAAGGGGCCGGGGCAGGGGGTAGTACTGAAGCTTTCTTT.

The chain links TRBV5-4 to TRBJ1-1; D gene unclear. Germline V lookup: CDR1 SGHNT, CDR2 YYREEE (reference sequence). There are 12 residues in the CDR3. V was cut by 2 bases and J by 7 bases, with 9 bases left in between. CDR3 nucleotide sequence: TGTGCCAGCAGCTTAGAACAGAGTGAAGCTTTCTTT. Translation: CASSLEQSEAFF. Based on the CDR3 plus reference TRBV5-4 and TRBJ1-1, the full variable domain is ETGVTQSPTHLIKTRGQQVTLRCSSQSGHNTVSWYQQALGQGPQFIFQYYREEENGRGNFPPRFSGLQFPNYSSELNVNALELDDSALYLCASSLEQSEAFFGQGTRLTVV.

This rearrangement joins TRBV27 to TRBJ2-5, with D possibly matching TRBD1 (5 bases). The CDR3 length is 16 residues. V was trimmed by 2 bases and J by 5 bases, leaving 18 bases between them. Germline V CDR1 and CDR2: MNHEY, SMNVEV (reference sequence). The CDR3 spells CASSLGGLVRGETQYF. As DNA, the CDR3 is TGTGCCAGCAGTTTAGGCGGCCTCGTTAGGGGTGAGACCCAGTACTTC.

This clone is a singleton in its sample. The CDR3 sequence is CASSSGTNTGELFF. The CDR3 region has the DNA TGCGCCAGCAGCTCCGGGACAAACACCGGGGAGCTGTTTTTT. This rearrangement joins TRBV5-1 to TRBJ2-2; D might be TRBD1 (6 bases). V gave up 3 bases and J gave up 2 bases, with 8 bases separating them. This CDR3 spans 14 amino acids. Germline V gene lookup returns CDR1 SGHRS and CDR2 YFSETQ.

This chain links TRBV7-9 with TRBJ1-6, with TRBD1 as a possible D gene (6 bases). CDR1 is SEHNR, CDR2 FQNEAQ, per germline (reference sequence). CDR3 size: 15 residues. V was shortened by 5 bases and J by 7 bases, with 15 bases between the two germline ends. CDR3 nucleotide sequence: TGTGCCAGCAGCACGACAGGACCGAAAAATTCACCCCTCCACTTT. Protein: CASSTTGPKNSPLHF. The full variable domain, with the rest looked up from reference TRBV7-9 and TRBJ1-6, is DTGVSQNPRHKITKRGQNVTFRCDPISEHNRLYWYRQTLGQGPEFLTYFQNEAQLEKSRLLSDRFSAERPKGSFSTLEIQRTEQGDSAMYLCASSTTGPKNSPLHFGNGTRLTVT.

In its sample, this clone was seen a few times. V gene TRBV29-1 combines with J gene TRBJ2-3, with 14 positions matching TRBD2. Germline trimming cut 7 bases from V and 6 bases from J; bases unmatched to any gene: 3. CDR3 length equals 13 residues. In germline, CDR1 is SQVTM, CDR2 ANQGSEA. The CDR3 reads CSGGTSGGDTQYF. CDR3 nucleotide sequence: TGCAGCGGAGGGACTAGCGGGGGTGATACGCAGTATTTT.

V is TRBV5-3 and J is TRBJ2-7; 8 bases line up with TRBD2. TRBV5-3 is an open reading frame whose function is uncertain. V was clipped by 1 base and J by 6 bases; unmatched bases: 21. The CDR3 sequence is 19 residues long. CDR3 in amino acids: CARSLRGGDQTSRFGEQYF. The CDR3 DNA reads as TGTGCCAGAAGCTTGCGGGGGGGGGATCAGACTAGCAGGTTCGGCGAGCAGTACTTC.

The rearrangement links TRBV5-4 to TRBJ2-3, with 8 bases matching TRBD2. The CDR3 sequence is 17 residues long. The V segment lost 2 bases and the J segment 4 bases; nucleotides outside the gene matches: 12. Germline loops: CDR1 SGHNT, CDR2 YYREEE (reference sequence). Here the CDR3 DNA reads TGTGCCAGCAGCTTCGGGGGAGCGGGGGCCTCCCCAGATACGCAGTATTTT. The encoded protein is CASSFGGAGASPDTQYF.

The chain couples TRBV7-2 to TRBJ2-5; perhaps TRBD2 as D (5 bases). Trimming took 4 bases from V and 1 from J, leaving 10 bases between them. CDR3 length equals 14 residues. Germline V gives CDR1 SGHTA, CDR2 FQGNSA. The CDR3 loop is CASSSWTSQETQYF. The CDR3 DNA is TGTGCCAGCAGCTCATGGACTTCCCAAGAGACCCAGTACTTC.

The chain recombines TRBV11-2 with TRBJ2-7; tentative D call: TRBD1 (5 bases). Deletions cut 2 bases from V and 8 bases from J, with 7 bases between. This CDR3 contains 11 residues. CDR1 and CDR2 (germline): SGHAT, FQNNGV. The CDR3: CASSLRTKQYF. The DNA of the CDR3 is TGTGCCAGCAGCTTAAGGACAAAGCAGTACTTC.

V and J are TRBV18 and TRBJ1-1; a possible D gene is TRBD1 (6 bases). CDR3 length: 14 amino acids. V lost 3 bases and J lost 3, with 11 bases in between. CDR1 and CDR2 from the germline V gene are KGHSH and LQKENI. This chain's CDR3 is CASSPSYRDTEAFF. The DNA of the CDR3 is TGTGCCAGCTCACCGTCGTACAGGGACACTGAAGCTTTCTTT. The full variable domain, rest sourced from reference TRBV18 and TRBJ1-1, is NAGVMQNPRHLVRRRGQEARLRCSPMKGHSHVYWYRQLPEEGLKFMVYLQKENIIDESGMPKERFSAEFPKEGPSILRIQQVVRGDSAAYFCASSPSYRDTEAFFGQGTRLTVV.

This chain links TRBV6-6 with TRBJ2-1, with a tentative D call TRBD2 (6 bases). In germline, CDR1 is MNHNY, CDR2 SVGAGI (reference sequence). The CDR3 length is 16 residues. V was clipped by 7 bases and J by 0 bases, with 16 bases between them. The CDR3 bases are TGTGCCAGCAATAAGGCCCGGGACTTCTCCTACAATGAGCAGTTCTTC. Translation: CASNKARDFSYNEQFF.

This chain links TRBV6-4 with TRBJ1-2; TRBD1 aligns across 7 bases. CDR1 MRHNA and CDR2 SNTAGT come from the germline V gene. The V and J ends lost 4 bases and 8 bases, in that order; junction bases with no gene match: 7. This CDR3 contains 13 residues. The CDR3 DNA sequence: TGTGCCAGCAGTGCGACAGGGCGGTCCGGCTACACCTTC. Translated: CASSATGRSGYTF.

J is TRBJ2-7 and V is TRBV7-9; D gene uncertain. V was trimmed by 2 bases and J by 2 bases, leaving 10 bases between them. Germline V gives CDR1 SEHNR, CDR2 FQNEAQ (reference sequence). The CDR3 has 14 residues. This CDR3 reads CASSLSASTYEQYF. The CDR3 DNA reads TGTGCCAGCAGCTTATCTGCCTCTACCTACGAGCAGTACTTC.

The chain carries TRBV6-1 and TRBJ2-5; 7 bases are a match to TRBD2. CDR3 length: 14 amino acids. The V segment lost 6 bases and the J segment 2 bases; nucleotides outside the gene matches: 6. CDR1 and CDR2 (germline): MNHNS, SASEGT. The CDR3 DNA reads as TGTGCCAGCAGGGTTACCGGGGGGCAAGAGACCCAGTACTTC. It specifies CASRVTGGQETQYF.

The rearrangement links TRBV5-3 to TRBJ1-3; D is uncertain. TRBV5-3 is identified as an open reading frame with a role that is uncertain. Trimming shortened V by 3 bases and J by 3 bases, and 16 bases separated the two germline ends. The CDR3 covers 16 residues. This chain's CDR3 is CARSSSGRGYGNTIYF. Written as DNA, the CDR3 is TGTGCCAGAAGCTCAAGTGGCCGGGGTTATGGAAACACCATATATTTT.

The chain couples TRBV5-8 to TRBJ2-2; 14 positions match TRBD2. Trimming took 6 bases from V and 0 from J; bases not matched to a gene: 13. CDR1 and CDR2 from the germline V gene are SGHTS and YDEGEE. The CDR3 is 20 amino acids. Here the CDR3 reads CASTFFGLAGGSANTGELFF. For the CDR3, the DNA is TGTGCCAGCACCTTCTTTGGACTAGCGGGAGGATCCGCGAACACCGGGGAGCTGTTTTTT.

The CDR3 sequence is CASSLHMTGIEPNYGYTF. As DNA, the CDR3 is TGCGCCAGCAGCCTCCACATGACAGGAATCGAACCTAACTATGGCTACACCTTC. The chain is built from TRBV4-1 and TRBJ1-2, with D tentatively TRBD1 (6 bases). Per germline, CDR1 MGHRA and CDR2 YSYEKL. Trimming removed 4 bases at V and 0 bases at J, with 21 bases between. The CDR3 is 18 amino acids.

This clone was counted once. The CDR3: CASHLLAGGHETQYF. CDR3 bases: TGTGCCAGCCATCTGCTAGCGGGAGGGCATGAGACCCAGTACTTC. The chain couples TRBV2 to TRBJ2-5, with 12 positions matching TRBD2. The CDR3 totals 15 residues. Germline V gene lookup returns CDR1 SNHLY and CDR2 FYNNEI. Trimming removed 8 bases from V and 5 bases from J; junction bases left unmatched: 9.

This chain joins TRBV28 and TRBJ2-1, with D maybe TRBD1 (5 bases). The CDR3 consists of 14 residues. Germline V lookup: CDR1 MDHEN, CDR2 SYDVKM. The V gene lost 8 bases and the J gene lost 8 bases, with 19 bases spanning the gap. In DNA form, the CDR3 reads TGTGCCAGCGGTTCAGGGTGGGGTGACGATGAGCAGTTCTTC. Translating gives CASGSGWGDDEQFF.

This CDR3 reads CASTPPGVNEKLFF. The CDR3 bases are TGTGCCAGTACCCCACCAGGGGTGAATGAAAAACTGTTTTTT. The chain combines TRBV19 with TRBJ1-4; maybe TRBD1 (6 bases). The V gene's germline CDR1 is LNHDA and CDR2 SQIVND (reference sequence). The CDR3 extends over 14 amino acids. Trimming shortened V by 7 bases and J by 5 bases, and 14 bases separated the two germline ends.

The chain is built from TRBV12-5 and TRBJ1-1; 7 nucleotides match TRBD1. The CDR3 is 17 residues long. Germline trimming cut 6 bases from V and 3 bases from J; bases unmatched to any gene: 16. CDR1 is LGHNT and CDR2 is FRNRAP in the germline V gene. CDR3 protein: CASGQGGPKPLHTEAFF. The CDR3, as DNA: TGTGCTAGTGGCCAGGGGGGACCAAAACCTTTGCACACTGAAGCTTTCTTT.